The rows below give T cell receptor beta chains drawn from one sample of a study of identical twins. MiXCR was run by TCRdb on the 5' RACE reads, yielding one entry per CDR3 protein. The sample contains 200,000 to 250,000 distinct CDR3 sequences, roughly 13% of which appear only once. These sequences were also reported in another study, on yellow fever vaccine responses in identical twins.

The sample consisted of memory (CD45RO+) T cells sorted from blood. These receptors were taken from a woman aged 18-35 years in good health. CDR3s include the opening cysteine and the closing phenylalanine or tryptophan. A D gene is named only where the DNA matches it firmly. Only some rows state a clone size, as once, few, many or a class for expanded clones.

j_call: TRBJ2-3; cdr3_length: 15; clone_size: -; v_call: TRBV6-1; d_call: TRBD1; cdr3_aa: CASSEGQGSTDTQYF; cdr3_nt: TGTGCCAGCAGCGAGGGACAGGGGAGCACAGATACGCAGTATTTT
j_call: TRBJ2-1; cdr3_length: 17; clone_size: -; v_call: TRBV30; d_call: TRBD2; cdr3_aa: CAWSVRPSGRVYNEQFF; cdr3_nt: TGTGCCTGGAGTGTCCGACCTAGCGGGAGGGTGTACAATGAGCAGTTCTTC
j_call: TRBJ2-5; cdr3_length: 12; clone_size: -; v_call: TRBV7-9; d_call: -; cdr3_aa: CASSTPKGRLYF; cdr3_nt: TGTGCCAGCAGCACCCCGAAGGGACGACTGTACTTC
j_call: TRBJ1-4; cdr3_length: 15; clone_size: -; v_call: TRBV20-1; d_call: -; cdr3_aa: CSARDTTRLNEKLFF; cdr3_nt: TGCAGTGCTAGAGATACCACCAGGTTAAATGAAAAACTGTTTTTT
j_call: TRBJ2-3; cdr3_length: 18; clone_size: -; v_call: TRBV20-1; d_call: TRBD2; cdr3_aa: CSAEKGLAGGPMADTQYF; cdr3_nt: TGCAGTGCTGAGAAAGGACTAGCGGGGGGGCCAATGGCAGATACGCAGTATTTT
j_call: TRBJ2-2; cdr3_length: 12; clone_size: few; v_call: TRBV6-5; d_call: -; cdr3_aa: CASSPGLGGLFF; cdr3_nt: TGTGCCAGCAGTCCGGGCCTCGGCGGGCTGTTTTTT
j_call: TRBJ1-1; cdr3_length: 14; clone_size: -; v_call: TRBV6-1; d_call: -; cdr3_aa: CASSDLLGVGEAFF; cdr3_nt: TGTGCCAGCAGTGACCTCCTTGGGGTCGGTGAAGCTTTCTTT
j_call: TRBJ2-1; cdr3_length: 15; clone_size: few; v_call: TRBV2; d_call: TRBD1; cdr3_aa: CASLGGILSYNEQFF; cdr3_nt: TGTGCCAGCCTAGGGGGCATTCTCTCCTATAATGAGCAGTTCTTC
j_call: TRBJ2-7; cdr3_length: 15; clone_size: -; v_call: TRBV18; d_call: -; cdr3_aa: CASSVSADSSYEQYF; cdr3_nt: TGTGCCAGCTCCGTCAGCGCTGACAGCTCCTACGAGCAGTACTTC
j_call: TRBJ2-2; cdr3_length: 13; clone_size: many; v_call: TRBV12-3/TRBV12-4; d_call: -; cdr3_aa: CASSDGNTGELFF; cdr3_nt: TGTGCCAGCAGTGACGGGAACACCGGGGAGCTGTTTTTT
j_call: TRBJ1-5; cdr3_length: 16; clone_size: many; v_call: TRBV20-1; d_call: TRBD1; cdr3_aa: CSAKTGQGATNQPQHF; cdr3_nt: TGCAGTGCGAAGACTGGACAGGGGGCGACCAATCAGCCCCAGCATTTT
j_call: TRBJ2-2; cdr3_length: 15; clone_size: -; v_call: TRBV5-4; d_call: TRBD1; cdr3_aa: CASSSGGGWSGELFF; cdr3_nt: TGTGCCAGCAGCTCAGGGGGCGGTTGGTCCGGGGAGCTGTTTTTT
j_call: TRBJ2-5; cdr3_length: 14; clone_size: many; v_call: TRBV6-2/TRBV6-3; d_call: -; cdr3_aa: CASSYSSGKETQYF; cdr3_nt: TGTGCCAGCAGTTACTCGAGTGGGAAAGAGACCCAGTACTTC
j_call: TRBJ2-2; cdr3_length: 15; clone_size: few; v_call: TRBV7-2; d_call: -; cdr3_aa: CASSLEGLGSGELFF; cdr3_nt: TGTGCCAGCAGCTTAGAAGGGCTTGGGTCCGGGGAGCTGTTTTTT
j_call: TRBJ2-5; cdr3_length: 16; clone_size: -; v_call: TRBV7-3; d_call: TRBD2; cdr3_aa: CASSLVPGGAWETQYF; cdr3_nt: TGTGCCAGCAGCTTAGTCCCCGGGGGGGCCTGGGAGACCCAGTACTTC
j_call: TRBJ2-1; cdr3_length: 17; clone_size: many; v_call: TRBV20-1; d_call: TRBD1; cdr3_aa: CSARRRPRGSYYNEQFF; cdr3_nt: TGCAGTGCTAGACGTCGTCCCAGGGGGTCTTACTACAATGAGCAGTTCTTC
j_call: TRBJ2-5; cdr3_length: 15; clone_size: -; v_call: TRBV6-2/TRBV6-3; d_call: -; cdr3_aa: CASSSGYGYQETQYF; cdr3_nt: TGTGCCAGCAGTTCCGGGTACGGGTACCAAGAGACCCAGTACTTC
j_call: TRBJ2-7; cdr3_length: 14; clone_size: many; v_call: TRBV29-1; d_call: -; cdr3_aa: CSVLLPGRTYEQYF; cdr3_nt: TGCAGCGTGCTTTTGCCAGGCCGCACCTACGAGCAGTACTTC
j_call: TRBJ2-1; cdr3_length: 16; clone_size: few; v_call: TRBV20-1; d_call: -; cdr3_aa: CSATPSLARAYNEQFF; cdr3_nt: TGCAGTGCTACCCCGTCCCTAGCTCGGGCCTACAATGAGCAGTTCTTC
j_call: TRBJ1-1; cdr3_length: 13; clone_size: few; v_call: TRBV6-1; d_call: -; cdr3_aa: CASSGVLNTEAFF; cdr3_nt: TGTGCCAGCAGTGGCGTGCTAAACACTGAAGCTTTCTTT
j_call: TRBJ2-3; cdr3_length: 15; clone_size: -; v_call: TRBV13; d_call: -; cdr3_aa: CASSSPGTGRDTQYF; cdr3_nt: TGTGCCAGCAGCTCCCCCGGGACTGGGAGGGATACGCAGTATTTT
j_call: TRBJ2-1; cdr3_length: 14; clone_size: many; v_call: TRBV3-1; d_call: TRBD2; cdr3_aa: CASSHWRGDNEQFF; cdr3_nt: TGTGCCAGCAGCCATTGGCGGGGGGACAATGAGCAGTTCTTC
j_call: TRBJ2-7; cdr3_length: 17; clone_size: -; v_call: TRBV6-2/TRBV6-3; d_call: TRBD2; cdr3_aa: CASSYSTLAGGGYEQYF; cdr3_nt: TGTGCCAGCAGTTACTCGACACTAGCGGGAGGGGGCTACGAGCAGTACTTC
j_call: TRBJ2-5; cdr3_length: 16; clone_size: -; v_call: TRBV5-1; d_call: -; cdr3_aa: CASSPWGDRADETQYF; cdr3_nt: TGCGCCAGCAGCCCCTGGGGGGACAGAGCGGATGAGACCCAGTACTTC
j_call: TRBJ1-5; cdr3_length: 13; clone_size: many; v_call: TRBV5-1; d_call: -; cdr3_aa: CASSLIPDQPQHF; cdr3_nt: TGCGCCAGCAGCTTGATCCCGGACCAGCCCCAGCATTTT
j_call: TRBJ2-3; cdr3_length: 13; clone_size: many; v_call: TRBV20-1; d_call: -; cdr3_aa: CSARDQALDTQYF; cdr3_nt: TGCAGTGCTAGAGATCAAGCGCTAGATACGCAGTATTTT
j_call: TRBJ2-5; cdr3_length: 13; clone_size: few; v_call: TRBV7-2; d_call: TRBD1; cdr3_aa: CASSLAQGQTQYF; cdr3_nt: TGTGCCAGCAGCTTAGCACAGGGGCAGACCCAGTACTTC
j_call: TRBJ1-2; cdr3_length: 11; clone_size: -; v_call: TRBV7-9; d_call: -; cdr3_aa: CASTLNYGYTF; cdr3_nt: TGTGCCAGCACTCTGAACTATGGCTACACCTTC
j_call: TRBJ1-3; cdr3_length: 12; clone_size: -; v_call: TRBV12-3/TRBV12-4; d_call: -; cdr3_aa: CASSLNSNTIYF; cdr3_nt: TGTGCCAGCAGTTTGAACAGCAACACCATATATTTT
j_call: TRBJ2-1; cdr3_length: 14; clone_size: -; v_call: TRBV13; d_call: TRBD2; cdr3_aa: CASSTSGRASEQFF; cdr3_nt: TGTGCCAGCAGTACTAGCGGGAGGGCCTCCGAGCAGTTCTTC
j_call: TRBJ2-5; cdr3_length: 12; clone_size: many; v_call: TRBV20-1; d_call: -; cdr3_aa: CSARAVQETQYF; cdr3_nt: TGCAGTGCTAGGGCTGTCCAAGAGACCCAGTACTTC
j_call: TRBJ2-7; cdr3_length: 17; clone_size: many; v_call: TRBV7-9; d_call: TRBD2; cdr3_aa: CASSSPKLAPMEDEQYF; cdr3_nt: TGTGCCAGCAGCTCACCGAAACTAGCGCCGATGGAGGACGAGCAGTACTTC
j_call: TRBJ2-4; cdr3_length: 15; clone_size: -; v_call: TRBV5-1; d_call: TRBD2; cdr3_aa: CASSLDGEGKNIQYF; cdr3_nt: TGCGCCAGCAGCTTGGACGGGGAGGGCAAAAACATTCAGTACTTC
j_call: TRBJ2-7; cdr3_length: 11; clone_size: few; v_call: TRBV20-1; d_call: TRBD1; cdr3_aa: CSAETGGNQYF; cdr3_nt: TGCAGTGCAGAAACAGGGGGCAATCAGTACTTC
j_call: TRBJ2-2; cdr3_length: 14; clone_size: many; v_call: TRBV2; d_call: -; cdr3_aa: CASARGVDTGELFF; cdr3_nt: TGTGCCAGCGCTAGGGGGGTAGACACCGGGGAGCTGTTTTTT
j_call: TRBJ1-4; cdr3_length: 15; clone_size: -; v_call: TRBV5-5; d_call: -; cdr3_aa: CASSFGQLGGEKLFF; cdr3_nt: TGTGCCAGCAGCTTCGGACAGCTCGGGGGTGAAAAACTGTTTTTT
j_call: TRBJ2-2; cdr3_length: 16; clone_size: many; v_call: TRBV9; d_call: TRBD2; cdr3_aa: CASSPRTSGNTGELFF; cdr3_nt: TGTGCCAGCAGCCCCCGGACTAGCGGGAACACCGGGGAGCTGTTTTTT
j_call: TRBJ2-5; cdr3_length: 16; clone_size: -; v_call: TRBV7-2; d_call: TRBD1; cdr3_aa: CASSPPGRGRFETQYF; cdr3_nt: TGTGCCAGCAGCCCCCCGGGCAGGGGGCGATTCGAGACCCAGTACTTC
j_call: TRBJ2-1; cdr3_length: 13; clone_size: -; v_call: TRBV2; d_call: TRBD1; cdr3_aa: CASTRQGFNEQFF; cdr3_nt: TGTGCCAGCACCAGACAGGGATTTAATGAGCAGTTCTTC
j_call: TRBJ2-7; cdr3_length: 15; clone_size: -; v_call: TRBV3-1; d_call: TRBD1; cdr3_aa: CASSPAQGAPYEQYF; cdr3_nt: TGTGCCAGCAGCCCCGCACAGGGGGCCCCCTACGAGCAGTACTTC
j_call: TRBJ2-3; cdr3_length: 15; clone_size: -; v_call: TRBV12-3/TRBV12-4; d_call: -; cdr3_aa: CASSPDSTSTDTQYF; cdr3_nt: TGTGCCAGCAGTCCGGACAGCACTAGCACAGATACGCAGTATTTT
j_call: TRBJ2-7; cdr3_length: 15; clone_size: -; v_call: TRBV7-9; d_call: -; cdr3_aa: CASSPGLDFSYEQYF; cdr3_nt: TGTGCCAGCAGCCCGGGTCTCGACTTTTCCTACGAGCAGTACTTC
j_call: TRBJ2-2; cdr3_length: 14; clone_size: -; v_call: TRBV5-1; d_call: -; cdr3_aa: CASSFGGGVGELFF; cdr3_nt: TGCGCCAGCAGCTTTGGAGGGGGCGTCGGGGAGCTGTTTTTT
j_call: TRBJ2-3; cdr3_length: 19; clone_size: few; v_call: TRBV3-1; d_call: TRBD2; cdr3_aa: CASNQVSRSYRGDTDTQYF; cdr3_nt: TGTGCCAGCAACCAAGTTTCTCGGTCCTACCGGGGGGACACAGATACGCAGTATTTT
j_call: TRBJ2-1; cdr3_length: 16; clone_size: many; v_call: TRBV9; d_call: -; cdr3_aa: CASSVQGQGVNNEQFF; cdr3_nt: TGTGCCAGCAGCGTTCAGGGGCAGGGAGTGAACAATGAGCAGTTCTTC
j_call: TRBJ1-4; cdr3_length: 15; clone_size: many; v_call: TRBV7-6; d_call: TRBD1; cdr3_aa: CASSLADRTDEKLFF; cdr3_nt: TGTGCCAGCAGCTTAGCGGACAGGACGGACGAAAAACTGTTTTTT
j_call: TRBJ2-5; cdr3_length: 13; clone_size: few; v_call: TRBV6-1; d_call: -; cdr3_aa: CASSVYSQETQYF; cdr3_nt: TGTGCCAGCAGTGTGTACAGCCAAGAGACCCAGTACTTC
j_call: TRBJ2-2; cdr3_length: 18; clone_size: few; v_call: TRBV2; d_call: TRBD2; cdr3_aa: CASSEGLAGARLGGELFF; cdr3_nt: TGTGCCAGCAGTGAAGGCCTAGCGGGGGCCCGGCTGGGCGGGGAGCTGTTTTTT